This TCR beta chain originates from a study of identical twins. Study-wide points: Out-of-frame alpha sequences shared between twins exhibited an excess of low generation probability. Beta out-of-frame twin sharing showed a weaker excess.

V lost 7 bases to trimming and J lost 7 bases, with 10 bases between them. The CDR3 length is 11 residues. This clonotype was detected many times. The antigen is undetermined. TCRdb independently ran MiXCR on the 5' RACE reads; one entry per CDR3 protein. The table has approximately 350,000 distinct CDR3 sequences, around an eighth seen once. These data were likewise used in another study, on yellow fever vaccine responses in identical twins. This second study says: Reports say the vaccine T cell response in twins looked partly convergent and partly personalized.

Sequenced input: CD8+ T cells sorted from blood. This sequence was found in a woman in her late teens or twenties in good health. The gene calls are TRBV12-3 or TRBV12-4 and TRBJ1-1; no clear D. This CDR3 reads CASMDGSEAFF. The CDR3 bases are TGTGCCAGCATGGATGGAAGTGAAGCTTTCTTT.